This T cell receptor beta chain was obtained from a study of blood T cell repertoires in COVID-19. In the study overall: PBMCs, B-cell-depleted T cells, or T cells were the source of the cDNA or gDNA that made up the material.

Authors' data handling: Using reference gene primer amplification, nucleated cell counts were estimated. Measured with immunoSEQ multiplex PCR; TCRdb has only the in-frame clones, and not every one. For V, J and clone size, that table is used; D and trimming come from the DNA. Among 60,000 to 80,000 clones listed, 85% were seen once. Germline V gives CDR1 WSHSY, CDR2 SAAADI. J gave up 5 bases and V 0 bases, and 13 bases lay outside the gene matches. The CDR3 extends over 18 amino acids. The sequencing input was peripheral blood. The sequence derives from a man aged 45-65 years with acute or convalescent COVID-19. The rearrangement uses TRBV10-2 and TRBJ2-5, with 9 positions matching TRBD1. The CDR3 region has the DNA TGCGCCAGCAGTGAGTCGACAGGGGGACAGGGTCTAGGGGAGACCCAGTACTTC. Its protein product is CASSESTGGQGLGETQYF.